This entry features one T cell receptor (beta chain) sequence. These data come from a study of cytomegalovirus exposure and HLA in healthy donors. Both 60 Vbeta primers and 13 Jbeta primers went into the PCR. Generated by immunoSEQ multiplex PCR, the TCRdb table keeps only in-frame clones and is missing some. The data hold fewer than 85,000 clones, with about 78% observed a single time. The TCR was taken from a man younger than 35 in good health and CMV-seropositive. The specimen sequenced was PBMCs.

The CDR3 bases are TGCAGCGTTGAAGCAGCCTACGAGCAGTACTTC. Residues: CSVEAAYEQYF. This rearrangement joins TRBV29-1 to TRBJ2-7; D uncertain. The CDR3 loop spans 11 amino acids. Germline V gene data show CDR1 as SQVTM and CDR2 as ANQGSEA. Trimming pared 1 base from V and 2 bases from J, leaving 3 bases between.